This note documents a single TCR beta chain sequence. This clone was counted only a few times. What antigen it recognizes has not been identified. Base qualities are not provided; no much larger clone lies one nucleotide away. The CDR3 contains 11 residues, cysteine and phenylalanine counted. Kept here is only the CDR3 DNA, which spans 33 bases and is read in frame from base 1. The germline V end is reduced by 2 bases and the J end by 7 bases; junction bases left unmatched: 1. From a lookup of the germline V gene (reference sequence), CDR1 and CDR2 are GTSNPN and SVGIG. The data were obtained in a study of radiation and T cells in renal cell carcinoma (TCRdb year 2020). At the level of the whole study: Samples were obtained from a clinical trial, in which 15 Gy stereotactic body radiation therapy was delivered to primary renal cell carcinomas and nephrectomy was performed 4 weeks later. A total of roughly 53 samples underwent TCR beta sequencing, made up of some 26 tumors and roughly 27 peripheral blood samples. Across all 53 samples, 4,016,671 unique CDR3 nucleotide sequences, encoding 2,658,974 unique CDR3 amino acid sequences, were identified.

On the study overall, not on this receptor specifically: Tracking of blood repertoire dynamics stopped at about 27 days after treatment, with no follow-up past that point. Effects of radiation dose or scheduling on the TCR repertoire could not be addressed with the single-armed trial design. Because no pretreatment tumor biopsies were available, whether clonotypes were present in the tumor at baseline could not be determined. Top tumor clonotypes rose in blood from baseline to 2 weeks post-radiation, then contracted by 4 weeks, suggesting transient expansion of tumor-resident clones.

The sample's time point label is to be understood as: baseline pretreatment blood. Read against the paper, the sample's treatment or condition label means: 15 Gy SBRT to primary tumor, nephrectomy 4 weeks later. To track tumor-enriched clonotypes, serial peripheral blood was sampled from radiation-treated patients at baseline and at 2 weeks and 4 weeks after SBRT. Every patient's renal cell carcinoma showed clear cell pathology. Genomic DNA for TCR sequencing was prepared using the QIAamp DNA Blood Mini Kit (Qiagen). The analyses included just those samples that passed every quality control check. The immunoSEQ kit was used, according to the manufacturer's recommendations, to generate TCR beta libraries from genomic DNA. Library preparation used a first multiplex PCR with proprietary primers, then a second PCR adding unique barcodes, with bead cleanups after each round. A kit-provided positive control reaction and a negative control reaction were included in every sample batch. The final libraries were assessed on an Agilent 4200 TapeStation D1000 ScreenTape, pooled by volume, and quantified by qPCR. Sequencing ran on an Illumina NextSeq500 with a MidOutput 150-cycle cartridge, using 156 Read1 and 15 Index1 cycles with kit custom primers. The pooled library was loaded at about 1 pM with about 21% PhiX control spiked in. For the original study's pipeline: Vendor-processed data were analyzed in R, and a clonotype was defined as all T cells sharing the same CDR3 nucleotide sequence. For clone abundance analyses, frequencies were normalized to the 10,000 most abundant clones in each sample. Public T cell clones, which averaged fewer than five per sample, were removed prior to analysis. Tumor-enriched clonotypes and baseline blood-enriched clonotypes were defined as those with an abundance difference of at least 32-fold between compartments. A beta-binomial differential abundance model was used to identify clonotypes that expanded or contracted between blood time points. The Baroni-Urbani and Buser coefficient was used to measure tumor-blood repertoire similarity, and groups were compared with two-tailed Wilcoxon tests in R. TCRdb limited this immuneACCESS table to in-frame rearrangements with V and J called. A share of clones is missing; checked studies link under half to unresolved V genes, and the rest is unexplained. The V and J calls and clone size come from that table; D and trimming were worked out from the DNA. This sample gives 150,000 or so clones in total; roughly nine tenths of them show up just once. The ten largest clones add up to about 4% of the sample.

The source is a woman in her 70s with renal cell carcinoma. The V and J genes are TRBV30 and TRBJ1-1, with 7 bases in between that match TRBD1. Sequencing was performed on blood, taken from a patient whose treatment included radiotherapy and nephrectomy. The CDR3 here reads CAWSRGREAFF. At the DNA level, the sequence is TGTGCCTGGAGTAGGGGGCGTGAAGCTTTCTTT. This CDR3, with the reference TRBV30 and TRBJ1-1 proteins standing in past its ends, gives the full variable domain SQTIHQWPATLVQPVGSPLSLECTVEGTSNPNLYWYRQAAGRGLQLLFYSVGIGQISSEVPQNLSASRPQDRQFILSSKKLLLSDSGFYLCAWSRGREAFFGQGTRLTVV.